The text below deals with one T cell receptor (beta chain). In the authors' workflow: Scientists estimated how many nucleated cells there were by amplifying reference gene primers. Clones were read by immunoSEQ multiplex PCR, and TCRdb kept only the in-frame ones, dropping some. From that table come the V and J calls and clone size; the DNA was used to work out D and trimming. The profile shows some 56,000 clones, 82% of them singletons. The data were taken from a study of blood T cell repertoires in COVID-19. CDR3 length: 14 residues. With 7 bases clipped from V and 8 bases from J, the junction kept 10 bases outside the gene matches. Looked up from germline, CDR1 is SGHKS and CDR2 is YYEKEE (reference sequence).

The source is a man older than 75 with COVID-19, enrolled during active disease. Sequenced sample: peripheral blood. The chain uses TRBV5-5 and TRBJ2-4, with 9 bases aligning to TRBD1. CDR3 sequence: CASAVGQGMDIQYF. CDR3 nucleotide sequence: TGTGCCAGCGCAGTGGGACAGGGCATGGACATTCAGTACTTC.